This is a list of T cell receptor beta chains from one sample in a study of spatial heterogeneity in lung cancer. TCRdb reprocessed the 5' RACE reads via MiXCR and lists one record per CDR3 protein. The data show roughly 120,000 distinct CDR3 sequences, with 10% to 15% seen just once and 15% to 20% held by the top ten. The sample here was PBMCs, taken at follow-up. The receptor source for this set is a male donor with early-stage non-small cell lung cancer. Each CDR3 is given with its conserved first and last residue. The D gene is left open where the match is weak. Clone size is shown for a subset of rows, as once, few, many or a class of expanded clone.

V gene: TRBV20-1; clone size: -; J gene: TRBJ1-1; D gene: -; CDR3 protein: CSARDARGRGNTEAFF; CDR3 DNA: TGCAGTGCTAGAGATGCGCGGGGAAGGGGCAATACTGAAGCTTTCTTT
V gene: TRBV6-2/TRBV6-3; clone size: few; J gene: TRBJ1-5; D gene: -; CDR3 protein: CASTIGGVSNQPQHF; CDR3 DNA: TGTGCCAGCACCATCGGGGGGGTCAGCAATCAGCCCCAGCATTTT
V gene: TRBV4-1; clone size: -; J gene: TRBJ1-2; D gene: -; CDR3 protein: CASSQEVRYYGYTF; CDR3 DNA: TGCGCCAGCAGCCAAGAGGTCAGATACTATGGCTACACCTTC
V gene: TRBV27; clone size: many; J gene: TRBJ1-1; D gene: -; CDR3 protein: CASLPPPWLGTEAFF; CDR3 DNA: TGTGCCAGCCTTCCCCCCCCGTGGTTGGGCACTGAAGCTTTCTTT
V gene: TRBV5-1; clone size: -; J gene: TRBJ1-6; D gene: TRBD1; CDR3 protein: CASSWGQGDSPLHF; CDR3 DNA: TGCGCCAGCAGCTGGGGACAGGGGGACTCACCCCTCCACTTT
V gene: TRBV2; clone size: -; J gene: TRBJ2-1; D gene: TRBD1; CDR3 protein: CASSEYRGDEQFF; CDR3 DNA: TGTGCCAGCAGTGAATACAGGGGTGATGAGCAGTTCTTC
V gene: TRBV9; clone size: many; J gene: TRBJ1-1; D gene: -; CDR3 protein: CASSVGRIREAFF; CDR3 DNA: TGTGCCAGCAGCGTAGGTAGGATCCGTGAAGCTTTCTTT
V gene: TRBV24-1; clone size: -; J gene: TRBJ1-1; D gene: -; CDR3 protein: CATSEPGRDDEAFF; CDR3 DNA: TGTGCCACCAGTGAACCCGGACGAGATGATGAAGCTTTCTTT
V gene: TRBV5-1; clone size: few; J gene: TRBJ1-1; D gene: TRBD1; CDR3 protein: CASSLFGTGAGNTEAFF; CDR3 DNA: TGCGCCAGCAGCTTGTTCGGGACAGGGGCAGGGAACACTGAAGCTTTCTTT
V gene: TRBV3-1; clone size: few; J gene: TRBJ1-4; D gene: -; CDR3 protein: CASSSPTPPSEKLFF; CDR3 DNA: TGTGCCAGCAGCTCTCCGACACCACCGTCTGAAAAACTGTTTTTT
V gene: TRBV7-2; clone size: many; J gene: TRBJ2-2; D gene: -; CDR3 protein: CASSPNLVGELFF; CDR3 DNA: TGTGCCAGCAGCCCTAACCTGGTGGGGGAGCTGTTTTTT
V gene: TRBV18; clone size: -; J gene: TRBJ1-6; D gene: -; CDR3 protein: CASSPPGPTSLHF; CDR3 DNA: TGTGCCAGCTCACCTCCGGGCCCCACGTCCCTCCACTTT
V gene: TRBV7-9; clone size: many; J gene: TRBJ1-5; D gene: -; CDR3 protein: CASSLGLYQPQHF; CDR3 DNA: TGTGCCAGCAGCCTCGGCCTGTATCAGCCCCAGCATTTT
V gene: TRBV7-9; clone size: -; J gene: TRBJ2-3; D gene: -; CDR3 protein: CASSLRRLGTDTQYF; CDR3 DNA: TGTGCCAGCAGCTTACGTCGGCTGGGCACAGATACGCAGTATTTT
V gene: TRBV29-1; clone size: -; J gene: TRBJ1-3; D gene: -; CDR3 protein: CSVRPGRSGNTIYF; CDR3 DNA: TGCAGCGTTCGGCCAGGTCGCTCTGGAAACACCATATATTTT
V gene: TRBV3-1; clone size: few; J gene: TRBJ2-1; D gene: -; CDR3 protein: CASSQLGGEQFF; CDR3 DNA: TGTGCCAGCAGCCAATTGGGGGGTGAGCAGTTCTTC